This TCR beta chain was identified in a study of vaccination and CD4 T cells after COVID-19. Oncomine TCR Beta short-read sequencing was applied to DNA from cultured CD4+ T cells. TCRdb re-derived calls from the PCR reads in MiXCR, one entry per CDR3 protein. The sample lists 13,000 or so distinct CDR3 sequences, about 56% occurring once. A remark on this clonotype: Its target is unknown.

The treatment is: approximately nine-day PBMC culture with coronavirus spike peptide pools or control peptides (ViraFEST assay). The CDR3 runs 12 residues. Deletions cut 3 bases from V and 6 bases from J, with 8 bases between. Germline V gene sequence: CDR1 MNHNS, CDR2 SASEGT. The TCR was taken from a human donor who had recovered from COVID-19. Sequencing input: CD4+ T cells from blood, cultured in vitro. The chain has TRBV6-1 and TRBJ1-2; D is ambiguous. The DNA for the CDR3 is TGTGCCAGCAGTGATTTAGGTAATGGCTACACCTTC. It encodes CASSDLGNGYTF.